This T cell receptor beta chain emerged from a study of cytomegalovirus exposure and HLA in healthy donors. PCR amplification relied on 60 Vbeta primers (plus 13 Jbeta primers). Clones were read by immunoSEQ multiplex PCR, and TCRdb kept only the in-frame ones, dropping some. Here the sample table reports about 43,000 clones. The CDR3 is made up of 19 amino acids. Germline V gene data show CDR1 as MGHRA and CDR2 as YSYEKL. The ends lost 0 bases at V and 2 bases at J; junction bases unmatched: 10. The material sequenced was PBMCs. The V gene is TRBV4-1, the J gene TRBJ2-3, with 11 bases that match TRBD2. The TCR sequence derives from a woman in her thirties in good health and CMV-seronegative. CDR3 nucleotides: TGCGCCAGCAGCCAAGAAGGAGTAGCGGGAGGGCCCTCCACAGATACGCAGTATTTT. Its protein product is CASSQEGVAGGPSTDTQYF.